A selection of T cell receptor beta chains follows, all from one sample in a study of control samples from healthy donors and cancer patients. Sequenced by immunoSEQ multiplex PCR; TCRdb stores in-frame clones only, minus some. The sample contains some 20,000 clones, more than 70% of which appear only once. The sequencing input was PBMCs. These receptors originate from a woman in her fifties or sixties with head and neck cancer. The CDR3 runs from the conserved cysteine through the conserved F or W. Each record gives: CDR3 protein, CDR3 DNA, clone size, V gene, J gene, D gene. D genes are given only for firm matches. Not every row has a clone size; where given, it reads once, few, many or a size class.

CDR3aa: CASSRQGHNEQFF
CDR3nt: TGTGCCAGCAGCCGACAGGGACACAATGAGCAGTTCTTC
abundance: -
v_gene: TRBV9
j_gene: TRBJ2-1
d_gene: TRBD1

CDR3aa: CASSPHGSLYF
CDR3nt: TGTGCCAGCAGCCCCCACGGGTCCCTATACTTC
abundance: -
v_gene: TRBV7-9
j_gene: TRBJ2-7
d_gene: -

CDR3aa: CASSYSRQGPNTEAFF
CDR3nt: TGTGCCAGCAGTTACTCGAGACAGGGCCCGAACACTGAAGCTTTCTTT
abundance: -
v_gene: TRBV6-5
j_gene: TRBJ1-1
d_gene: TRBD1

CDR3aa: CASSETPRDPQKLFF
CDR3nt: TGTGCCAGCAGTGAAACCCCCCGAGACCCTCAAAAACTGTTTTTT
abundance: -
v_gene: TRBV6-1
j_gene: TRBJ1-4
d_gene: -

CDR3aa: CASSLSGAGGYTF
CDR3nt: TGTGCCAGCAGTTTATCGGGGGCCGGAGGCTACACCTTC
abundance: -
v_gene: TRBV27
j_gene: TRBJ1-2
d_gene: -

CDR3aa: CASSFYAIGLAGNEQFF
CDR3nt: TGTGCCAGCAGCTTTTACGCCATTGGACTAGCGGGCAATGAGCAGTTCTTC
abundance: -
v_gene: TRBV7-3
j_gene: TRBJ2-1
d_gene: TRBD2

CDR3aa: CASSLAGEMNTEAFF
CDR3nt: TGTGCCAGCAGCTTGGCCGGGGAGATGAACACTGAAGCTTTCTTT
abundance: once
v_gene: TRBV5-4
j_gene: TRBJ1-1
d_gene: -

CDR3aa: CASSGDSYEQYF
CDR3nt: TGTGCCAGCAGTGGAGACAGCTACGAGCAGTACTTC
abundance: -
v_gene: TRBV2
j_gene: TRBJ2-7
d_gene: -

CDR3aa: CASSQGGETQYF
CDR3nt: TGTGCCAGCAGCCAAGGGGGGGAGACCCAGTACTTC
abundance: -
v_gene: TRBV3-1/TRBV3-2
j_gene: TRBJ2-5
d_gene: -

CDR3aa: CASSLGGEAFF
CDR3nt: TGCGCCAGCAGCCTCGGGGGTGAAGCTTTCTTT
abundance: -
v_gene: TRBV5-1
j_gene: TRBJ1-1
d_gene: -

CDR3aa: CASSQDQNGIYGYTF
CDR3nt: TGTGCCAGCAGCCAAGACCAGAACGGGATCTATGGCTACACCTTC
abundance: -
v_gene: TRBV4-2
j_gene: TRBJ1-2
d_gene: -

CDR3aa: CASSTYRADSGNTIYF
CDR3nt: TGTGCCAGCAGCACGTACCGGGCCGACTCTGGAAACACCATATATTTT
abundance: -
v_gene: TRBV7-9
j_gene: TRBJ1-3
d_gene: -

CDR3aa: CASSSTNQGNWQPQHF
CDR3nt: TGTGCCAGCAGTTCTACAAACCAGGGAAATTGGCAGCCCCAGCATTTT
abundance: -
v_gene: TRBV27
j_gene: TRBJ1-5
d_gene: -

CDR3aa: CASSYSASGNTIYF
CDR3nt: TGTGCCAGCAGTTACTCGGCCTCTGGAAACACCATATATTTT
abundance: -
v_gene: TRBV6-2/TRBV6-3
j_gene: TRBJ1-3
d_gene: -

CDR3aa: CASSSMGGVLKSHGNTIYF
CDR3nt: TGTGCCAGCTCGTCAATGGGGGGCGTGTTAAAGTCCCATGGAAACACCATATATTTT
abundance: -
v_gene: TRBV18
j_gene: TRBJ1-3
d_gene: -

CDR3aa: CASSVVPSWGTDTQYF
CDR3nt: TGTGCCAGCAGCGTAGTACCCAGTTGGGGCACAGATACGCAGTATTTT
abundance: -
v_gene: TRBV9
j_gene: TRBJ2-3
d_gene: -

CDR3aa: CASSYSRAGNEQYF
CDR3nt: TGTGCCAGCAGTTACAGCAGAGCGGGCAACGAGCAGTACTTC
abundance: -
v_gene: TRBV6-5
j_gene: TRBJ2-7
d_gene: -

CDR3aa: CASRLQGNTEAFF
CDR3nt: TGTGCCAGCAGATTACAGGGGAACACTGAAGCTTTCTTT
abundance: -
v_gene: TRBV27
j_gene: TRBJ1-1
d_gene: -

CDR3aa: CASTPATGGTEAFF
CDR3nt: TGCGCCAGCACTCCAGCGACAGGGGGAACTGAAGCTTTCTTT
abundance: -
v_gene: TRBV5-1
j_gene: TRBJ1-1
d_gene: TRBD1

CDR3aa: CASSNQGGAAGELFF
CDR3nt: TGTGCCAGCTCAAACCAGGGAGGGGCCGCGGGGGAGCTGTTTTTT
abundance: once
v_gene: TRBV18
j_gene: TRBJ2-2
d_gene: TRBD2

CDR3aa: CASSSLLVGTGGDGANVLTF
CDR3nt: TGTGCCAGCAGTTCCCTCCTGGTTGGGACAGGGGGCGATGGGGCCAACGTCCTGACTTTC
abundance: few
v_gene: TRBV27
j_gene: TRBJ2-6
d_gene: TRBD1

CDR3aa: CASSFRRDSYEQYF
CDR3nt: TGTGCCAGCAGTTTCAGACGGGACTCCTACGAGCAGTACTTC
abundance: -
v_gene: TRBV5-6
j_gene: TRBJ2-7
d_gene: -

CDR3aa: CASTYPSPGRQLYGYTF
CDR3nt: TGTGCCAGCACCTACCCGAGTCCGGGACGGCAACTGTATGGCTACACCTTC
abundance: -
v_gene: TRBV28
j_gene: TRBJ1-2
d_gene: -

CDR3aa: CSVPPLNEQFF
CDR3nt: TGCAGCGTTCCGCCGCTTAATGAGCAGTTCTTC
abundance: -
v_gene: TRBV29-1
j_gene: TRBJ2-1
d_gene: -

CDR3aa: CSVRKTGTENEKLFF
CDR3nt: TGCAGCGTTCGAAAAACCGGGACAGAGAATGAAAAACTGTTTTTT
abundance: -
v_gene: TRBV29-1
j_gene: TRBJ1-4
d_gene: TRBD1

CDR3aa: CAIPPGNPVYGYTF
CDR3nt: TGTGCCATACCTCCGGGAAACCCCGTCTATGGCTACACCTTC
abundance: -
v_gene: TRBV2
j_gene: TRBJ1-2
d_gene: -

CDR3aa: CASSSLTSRSYEQFF
CDR3nt: TGTGCCAGCAGCTCTTTGACTAGCCGGTCGTATGAGCAGTTCTTC
abundance: -
v_gene: TRBV6-2/TRBV6-3
j_gene: TRBJ2-1
d_gene: TRBD2

CDR3aa: CASSPAEGNQPQHF
CDR3nt: TGTGCCAGCAGCCCCGCTGAGGGCAATCAGCCCCAGCATTTT
abundance: few
v_gene: TRBV7-8
j_gene: TRBJ1-5
d_gene: -

CDR3aa: CATSAKGSQDEQFF
CDR3nt: TGTGCCACCTCCGCAAAGGGCTCCCAGGATGAGCAGTTCTTC
abundance: -
v_gene: TRBV10-3
j_gene: TRBJ2-1
d_gene: -

CDR3aa: CAWSVRGPGRRRVNTEAFF
CDR3nt: TGTGCCTGGAGTGTAAGAGGGCCAGGGCGGAGAAGAGTGAACACTGAAGCTTTCTTT
abundance: -
v_gene: TRBV30
j_gene: TRBJ1-1
d_gene: -

CDR3aa: CASTPWDRGIAFF
CDR3nt: TGTGCCAGTACCCCCTGGGACAGGGGCATAGCTTTCTTT
abundance: -
v_gene: TRBV19
j_gene: TRBJ1-1
d_gene: TRBD1

CDR3aa: CASSISGPSLNEQYF
CDR3nt: TGTGCCAGCTCAATTTCCGGGCCGTCCCTGAACGAGCAGTACTTC
abundance: -
v_gene: TRBV18
j_gene: TRBJ2-7
d_gene: -

CDR3aa: CASSESENQPQHF
CDR3nt: TGTGCCAGCAGTGAATCGGAGAATCAGCCCCAGCATTTT
abundance: -
v_gene: TRBV2
j_gene: TRBJ1-5
d_gene: -